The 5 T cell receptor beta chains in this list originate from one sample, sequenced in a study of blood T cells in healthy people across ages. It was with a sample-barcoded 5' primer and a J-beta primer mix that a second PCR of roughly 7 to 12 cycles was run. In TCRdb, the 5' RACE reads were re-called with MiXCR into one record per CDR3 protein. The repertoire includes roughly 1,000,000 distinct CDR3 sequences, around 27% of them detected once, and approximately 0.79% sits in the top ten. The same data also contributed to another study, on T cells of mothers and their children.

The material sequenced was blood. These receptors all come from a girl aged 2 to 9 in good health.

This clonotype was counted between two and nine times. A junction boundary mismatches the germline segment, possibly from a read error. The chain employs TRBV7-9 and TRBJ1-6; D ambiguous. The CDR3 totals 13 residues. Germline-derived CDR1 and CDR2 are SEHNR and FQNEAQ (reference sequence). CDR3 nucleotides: TGTGCCAGCAGAGAGGACTATAATCCACCCCTCCGCTTT. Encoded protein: CASREDYNPPLRF.

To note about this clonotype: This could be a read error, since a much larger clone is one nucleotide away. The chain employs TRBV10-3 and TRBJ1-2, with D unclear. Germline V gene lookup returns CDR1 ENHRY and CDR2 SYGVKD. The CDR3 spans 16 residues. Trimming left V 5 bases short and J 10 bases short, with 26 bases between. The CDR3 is CAISTQMGRAGDAYTF. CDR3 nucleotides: TGTGCCATCAGTACTCAAATGGGGAGGGCTGGAGATGCCTACACCTTC.

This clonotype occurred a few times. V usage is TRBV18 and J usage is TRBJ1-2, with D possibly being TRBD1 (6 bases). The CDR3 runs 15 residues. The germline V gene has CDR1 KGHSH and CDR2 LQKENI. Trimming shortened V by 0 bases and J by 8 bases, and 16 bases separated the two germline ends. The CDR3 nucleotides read TGTGCCAGCTCACCACCACCCTTAGAAGGACAGGGCTACACCTTC. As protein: CASSPPPLEGQGYTF.

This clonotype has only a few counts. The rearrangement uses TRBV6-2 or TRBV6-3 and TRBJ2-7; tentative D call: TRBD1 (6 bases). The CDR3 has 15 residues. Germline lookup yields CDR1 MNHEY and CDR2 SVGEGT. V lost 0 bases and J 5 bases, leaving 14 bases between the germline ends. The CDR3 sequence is CASSYSTRGGHEQYF. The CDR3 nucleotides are TGTGCCAGCAGTTACTCGACCAGGGGCGGACACGAGCAGTACTTC.

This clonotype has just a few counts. CDR3 in DNA: TGTGCCAGCTCCCCTTACCCGGGACAGGACTACGAGCAGTACTTC. This translates into CASSPYPGQDYEQYF. The rearrangement uses TRBV18 and TRBJ2-5; 8 bases map to TRBD1. The DNA end is a closer match to TRBJ2-7, so the J assignment may be wrong. In germline, CDR1 is KGHSH, CDR2 LQKENI. The CDR3 has 15 residues.